This T cell receptor beta chain stems from a study of early T cells in non-severe SARS-CoV-2 infection. Individual cDNA molecules received unique molecular identifiers during library preparation. TCRdb independently ran MiXCR on the 5' RACE reads; one entry per CDR3 protein. Among about 66,000 distinct CDR3 sequences listed, roughly a sixth were seen once. This clonotype showed up many times. The CDR3 is made up of 15 amino acids. Per germline, CDR1 SGHAT and CDR2 FQNNGV. After removal of 1 base from V and 6 bases from J, the junction contained 5 bases not matched to a gene. The source is an adult who was a healthcare worker with PCR-confirmed SARS-CoV-2 infection or an uninfected control (not recorded which). Specimen: whole blood, collected at baseline. The chain uses TRBV11-2 and TRBJ2-7; TRBD1 matches 11 bases. CDR3 nucleotides: TGTGCCAGCAGCTTAGCCCTGGGACAGGGGGGCGAGCAGTACTTC. The encoded protein is CASSLALGQGGEQYF.